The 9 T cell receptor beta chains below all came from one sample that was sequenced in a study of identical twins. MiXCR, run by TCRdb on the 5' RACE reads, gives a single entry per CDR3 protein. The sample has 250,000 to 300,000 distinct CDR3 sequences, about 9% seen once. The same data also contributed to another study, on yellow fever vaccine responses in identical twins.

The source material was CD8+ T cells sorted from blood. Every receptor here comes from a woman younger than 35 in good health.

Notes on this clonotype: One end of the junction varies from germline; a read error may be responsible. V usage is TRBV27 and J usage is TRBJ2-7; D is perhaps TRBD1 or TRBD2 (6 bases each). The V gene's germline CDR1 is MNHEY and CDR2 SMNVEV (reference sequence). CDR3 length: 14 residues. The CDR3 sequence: CTSSLRGVAYEQYF. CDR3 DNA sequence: TGTACCAGCAGTTTAAGGGGGGTGGCCTACGAGCAGTACTTC.

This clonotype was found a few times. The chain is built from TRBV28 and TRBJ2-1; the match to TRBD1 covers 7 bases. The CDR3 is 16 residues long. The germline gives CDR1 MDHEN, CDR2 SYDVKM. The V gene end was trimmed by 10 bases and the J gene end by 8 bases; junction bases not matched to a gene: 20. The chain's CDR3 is CATAGGLERAMDEQFF. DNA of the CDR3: TGTGCCACGGCAGGGGGTTTGGAGAGAGCCATGGATGAGCAGTTCTTC. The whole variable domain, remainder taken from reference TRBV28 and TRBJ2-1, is DVKVTQSSRYLVKRTGEKVFLECVQDMDHENMFWYRQDPGLGLRLIYFSYDVKMKEKGDIPEGYSVSREKKERFSLILESASTNQTSMYLCATAGGLERAMDEQFFGPGTRLTVL.

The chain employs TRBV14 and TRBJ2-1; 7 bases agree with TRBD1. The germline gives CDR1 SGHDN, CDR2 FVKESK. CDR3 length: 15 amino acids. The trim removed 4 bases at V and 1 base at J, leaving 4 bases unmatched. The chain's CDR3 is CASSRDSLSYNEQFF. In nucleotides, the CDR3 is TGTGCCAGCAGCCGGGACAGTCTTTCCTACAATGAGCAGTTCTTC.

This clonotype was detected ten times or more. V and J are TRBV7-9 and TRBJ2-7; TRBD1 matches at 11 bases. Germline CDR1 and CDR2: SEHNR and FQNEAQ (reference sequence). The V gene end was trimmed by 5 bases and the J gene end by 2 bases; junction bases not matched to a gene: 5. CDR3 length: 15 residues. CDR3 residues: CASSTRDRGTYEQYF. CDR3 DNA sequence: TGTGCCAGCAGCACTCGGGACAGGGGGACCTACGAGCAGTACTTC.

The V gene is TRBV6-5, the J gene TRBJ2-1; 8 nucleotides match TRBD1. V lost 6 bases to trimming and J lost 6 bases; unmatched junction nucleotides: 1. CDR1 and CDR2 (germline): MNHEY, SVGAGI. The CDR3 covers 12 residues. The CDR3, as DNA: TGTGCCAGCAGGACAGGGGTCAATGAGCAGTTCTTC. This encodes CASRTGVNEQFF.

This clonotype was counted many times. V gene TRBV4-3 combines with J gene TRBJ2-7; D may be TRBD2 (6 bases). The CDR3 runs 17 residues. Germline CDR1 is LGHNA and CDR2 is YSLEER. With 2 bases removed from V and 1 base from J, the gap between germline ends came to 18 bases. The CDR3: CASSQSVAGNPSYEQYF. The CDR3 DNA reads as TGCGCCAGCAGCCAATCCGTTGCGGGGAACCCTTCCTACGAGCAGTACTTC.

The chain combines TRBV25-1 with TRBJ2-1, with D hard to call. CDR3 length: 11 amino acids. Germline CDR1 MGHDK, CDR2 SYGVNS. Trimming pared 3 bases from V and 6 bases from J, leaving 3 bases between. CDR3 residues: CASSDLNEQFF. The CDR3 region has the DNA TGTGCCAGCAGTGATCTCAATGAGCAGTTCTTC.

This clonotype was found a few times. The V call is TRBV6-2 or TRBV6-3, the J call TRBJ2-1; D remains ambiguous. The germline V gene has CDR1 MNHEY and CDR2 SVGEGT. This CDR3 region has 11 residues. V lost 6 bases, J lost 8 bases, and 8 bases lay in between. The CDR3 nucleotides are TGTGCCAGCAGGGATTGGGATGAGCAGTTCTTC. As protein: CASRDWDEQFF.

In DNA form, the CDR3 reads TGTGCCAGCAGTGTCTCACTTCCAACCTACGAGCAGTACTTC. As protein: CASSVSLPTYEQYF. The chain has TRBV27 and TRBJ2-7; D is unclear. Deletions cut 5 bases from V and 2 bases from J, with 13 bases between. CDR1 is MNHEY and CDR2 is SMNVEV in the germline V gene (reference sequence). The CDR3 spans 14 residues.